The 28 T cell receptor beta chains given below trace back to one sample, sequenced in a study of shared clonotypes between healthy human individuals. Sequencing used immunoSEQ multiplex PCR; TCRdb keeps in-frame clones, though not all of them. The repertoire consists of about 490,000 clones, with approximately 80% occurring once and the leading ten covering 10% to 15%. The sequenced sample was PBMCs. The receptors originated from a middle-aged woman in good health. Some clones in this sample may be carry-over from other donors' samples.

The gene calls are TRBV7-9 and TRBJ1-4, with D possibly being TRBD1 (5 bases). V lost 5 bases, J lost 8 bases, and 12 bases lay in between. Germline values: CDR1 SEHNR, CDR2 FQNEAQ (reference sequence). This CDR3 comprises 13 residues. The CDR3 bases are TGTGCCAGCAGCCCCGACAGACGCGAAAAACTGTTTTTT. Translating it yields CASSPDRREKLFF.

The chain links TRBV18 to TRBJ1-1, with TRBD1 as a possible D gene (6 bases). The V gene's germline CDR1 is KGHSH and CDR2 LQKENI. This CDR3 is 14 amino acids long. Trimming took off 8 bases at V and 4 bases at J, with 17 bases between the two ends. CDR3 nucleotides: TGTGCCAGCCAACCAAGCGGGGGCGGCACTGAAGCTTTCTTT. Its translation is CASQPSGGGTEAFF.

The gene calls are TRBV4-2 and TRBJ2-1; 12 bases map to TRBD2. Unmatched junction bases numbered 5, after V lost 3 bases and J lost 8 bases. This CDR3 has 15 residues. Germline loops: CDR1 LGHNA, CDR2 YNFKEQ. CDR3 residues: CASSQTSGRGDEQFF. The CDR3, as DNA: TGTGCCAGCAGCCAGACTAGCGGGAGAGGGGATGAGCAGTTCTTC.

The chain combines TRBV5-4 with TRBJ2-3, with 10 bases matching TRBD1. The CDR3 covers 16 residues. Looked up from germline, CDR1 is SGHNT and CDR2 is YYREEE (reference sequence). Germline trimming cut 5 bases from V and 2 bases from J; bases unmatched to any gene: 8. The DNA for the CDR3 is TGTGCCAGCAGAGATGACAGGGGGCGGGCCACAGATACGCAGTATTTT. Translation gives CASRDDRGRATDTQYF.

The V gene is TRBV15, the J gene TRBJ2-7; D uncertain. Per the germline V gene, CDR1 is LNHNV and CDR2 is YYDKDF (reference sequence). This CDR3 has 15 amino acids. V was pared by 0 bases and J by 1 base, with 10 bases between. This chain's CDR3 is CATSRDAGLSYEQYF. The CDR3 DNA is TGTGCCACCAGCAGAGATGCAGGTCTATCCTACGAGCAGTACTTC.

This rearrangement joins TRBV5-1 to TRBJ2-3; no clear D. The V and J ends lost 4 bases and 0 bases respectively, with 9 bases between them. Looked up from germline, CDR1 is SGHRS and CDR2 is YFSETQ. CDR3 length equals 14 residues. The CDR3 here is CASSPNLSTDTQYF. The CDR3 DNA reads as TGCGCCAGCAGCCCCAACCTTAGCACAGATACGCAGTATTTT.

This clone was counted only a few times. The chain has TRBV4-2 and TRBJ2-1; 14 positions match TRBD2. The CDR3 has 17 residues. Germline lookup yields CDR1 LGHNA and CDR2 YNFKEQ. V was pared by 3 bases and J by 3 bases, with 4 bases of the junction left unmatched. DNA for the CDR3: TGTGCCAGCAGCCAGGATGGACTAGCGGGAGGCTACAATGAGCAGTTCTTC. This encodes CASSQDGLAGGYNEQFF.

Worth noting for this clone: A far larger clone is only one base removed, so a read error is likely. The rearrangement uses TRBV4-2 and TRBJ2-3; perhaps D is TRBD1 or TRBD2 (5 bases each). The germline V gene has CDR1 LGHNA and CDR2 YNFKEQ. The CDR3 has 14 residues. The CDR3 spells CASSQGGAQDTKYF. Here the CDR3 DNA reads TGTGCCAGCAGCCAAGGGGGAGCACAGGATACGAAGTATTTT.

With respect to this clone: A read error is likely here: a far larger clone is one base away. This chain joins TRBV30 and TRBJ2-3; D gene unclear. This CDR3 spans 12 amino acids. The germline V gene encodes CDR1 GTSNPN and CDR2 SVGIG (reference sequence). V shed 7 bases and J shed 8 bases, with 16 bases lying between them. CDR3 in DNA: TGTGCCTCCACCTGGGCCCGTTCTACGCAGTATTTT. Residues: CASTWARSTQYF. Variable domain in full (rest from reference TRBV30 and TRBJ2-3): SQTIHQWPATLVQPVGSPLSLECTVEGTSNPNLYWYRQAAGRGLQLLFYSVGIGQISSEVPQNLSASRPQDRQFILSSKKLLLSDSGFYLCASTWARSTQYFGPGTRLTVL.

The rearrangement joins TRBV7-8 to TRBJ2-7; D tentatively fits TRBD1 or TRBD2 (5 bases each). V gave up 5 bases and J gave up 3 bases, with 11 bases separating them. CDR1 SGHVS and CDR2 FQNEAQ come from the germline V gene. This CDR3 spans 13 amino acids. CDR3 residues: CASSPMGVYEQYF. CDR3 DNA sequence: TGTGCCAGCAGCCCAATGGGGGTCTACGAGCAGTACTTC. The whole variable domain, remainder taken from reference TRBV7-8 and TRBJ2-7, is GAGVSQSPRYKVAKRGQDVALRCDPISGHVSLFWYQQALGQGPEFLTYFQNEAQLDKSGLPSDRFFAERPEGSVSTLKIQRTQQEDSAVYLCASSPMGVYEQYFGPGTRLTVT.

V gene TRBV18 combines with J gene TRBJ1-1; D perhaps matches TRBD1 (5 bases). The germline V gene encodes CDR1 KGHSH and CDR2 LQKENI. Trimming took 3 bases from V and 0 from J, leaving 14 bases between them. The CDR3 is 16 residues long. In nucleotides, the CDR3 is TGTGCCAGCTCACCGAATCTGGACATAATGAACACTGAAGCTTTCTTT. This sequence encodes CASSPNLDIMNTEAFF.

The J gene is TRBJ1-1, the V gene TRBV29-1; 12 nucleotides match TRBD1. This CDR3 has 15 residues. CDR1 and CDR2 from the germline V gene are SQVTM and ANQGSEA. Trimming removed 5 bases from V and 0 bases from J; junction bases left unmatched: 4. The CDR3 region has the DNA TGCAGCGTTTCCGGGACAGGGGGCATGAACACTGAAGCTTTCTTT. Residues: CSVSGTGGMNTEAFF.

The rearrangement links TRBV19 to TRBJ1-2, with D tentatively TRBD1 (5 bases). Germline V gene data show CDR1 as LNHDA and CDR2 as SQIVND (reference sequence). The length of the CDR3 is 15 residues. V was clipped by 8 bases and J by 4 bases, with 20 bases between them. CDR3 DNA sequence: TGTGCCAGTCAAAACATACCGGGGACGGCCTATGGCTACACCTTC. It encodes CASQNIPGTAYGYTF. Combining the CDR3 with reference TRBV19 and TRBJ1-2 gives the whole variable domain DGGITQSPKYLFRKEGQNVTLSCEQNLNHDAMYWYRQDPGQGLRLIYYSQIVNDFQKGDIAEGYSVSREKKESFPLTVTSAQKNPTAFYLCASQNIPGTAYGYTFGSGTRLTVV.

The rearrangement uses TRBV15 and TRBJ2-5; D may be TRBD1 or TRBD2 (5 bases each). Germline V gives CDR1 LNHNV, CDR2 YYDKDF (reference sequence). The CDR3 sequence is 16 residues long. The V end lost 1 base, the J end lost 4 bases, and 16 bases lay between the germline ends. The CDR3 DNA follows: TGTGCCACCAGCAGAGCTCTAGACCGGGGCCGAGAGACCCAGTACTTC. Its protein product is CATSRALDRGRETQYF.

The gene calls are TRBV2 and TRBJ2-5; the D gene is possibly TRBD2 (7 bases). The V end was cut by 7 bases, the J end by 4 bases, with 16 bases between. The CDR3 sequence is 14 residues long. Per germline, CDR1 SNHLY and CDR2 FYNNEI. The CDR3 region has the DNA TGTGCCAGCAAAGGGGGAGGGGTCCGAGAGACCCAGTACTTC. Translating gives CASKGGGVRETQYF.

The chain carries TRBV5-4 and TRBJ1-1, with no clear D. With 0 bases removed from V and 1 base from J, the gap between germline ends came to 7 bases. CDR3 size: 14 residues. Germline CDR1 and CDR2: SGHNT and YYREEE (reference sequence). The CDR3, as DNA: TGTGCCAGCAGCTTGGCGACCCAGAACACTGAAGCTTTCTTT. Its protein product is CASSLATQNTEAFF.

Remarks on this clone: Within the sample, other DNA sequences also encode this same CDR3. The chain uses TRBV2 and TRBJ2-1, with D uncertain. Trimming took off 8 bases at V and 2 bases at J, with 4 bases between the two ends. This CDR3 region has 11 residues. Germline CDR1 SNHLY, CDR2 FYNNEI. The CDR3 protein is CASGPYNEQFF. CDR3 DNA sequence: TGTGCCAGCGGCCCCTACAATGAGCAGTTCTTC.

The CDR3 DNA sequence: TGTGCCAGCAGCTCCCTAGACAGCGTCGGTACCGGGGAGCTGTTTTTT. It encodes CASSSLDSVGTGELFF. The gene calls are TRBV5-4 and TRBJ2-2; D perhaps matches TRBD1 (5 bases). The CDR3 sequence is 16 residues long. The germline V and J ends were trimmed by 3 bases and 5 bases, with 17 bases remaining between them. Per germline, CDR1 SGHNT and CDR2 YYREEE (reference sequence).

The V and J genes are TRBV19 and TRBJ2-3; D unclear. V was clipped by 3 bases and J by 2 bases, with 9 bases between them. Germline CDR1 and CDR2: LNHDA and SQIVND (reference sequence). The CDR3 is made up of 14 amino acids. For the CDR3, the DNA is TGTGCCAGTAGTATGCTCAGCTTCACAGATACGCAGTATTTT. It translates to CASSMLSFTDTQYF.

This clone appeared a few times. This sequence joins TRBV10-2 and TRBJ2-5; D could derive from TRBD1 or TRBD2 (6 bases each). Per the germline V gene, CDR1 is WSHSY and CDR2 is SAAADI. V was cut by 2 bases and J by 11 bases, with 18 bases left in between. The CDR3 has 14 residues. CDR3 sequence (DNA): TGCGCCAGCAGTGAGACAAGGGGGACTTTCGCTCAGTACTTC. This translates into CASSETRGTFAQYF.

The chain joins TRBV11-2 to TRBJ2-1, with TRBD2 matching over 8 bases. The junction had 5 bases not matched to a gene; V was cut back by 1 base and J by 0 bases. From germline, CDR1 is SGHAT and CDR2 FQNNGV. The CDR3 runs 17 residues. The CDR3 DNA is TGTGCCAGCAGCTTAGTTTGGCTAGCGGGCTCCTACAATGAGCAGTTCTTC. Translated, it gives CASSLVWLAGSYNEQFF. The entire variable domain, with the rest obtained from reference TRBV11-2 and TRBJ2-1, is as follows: EAGVAQSPRYKIIEKRQSVAFWCNPISGHATLYWYQQILGQGPKLLIQFQNNGVVDDSQLPKDRFSAERLKGVDSTLKIQPAKLEDSAVYLCASSLVWLAGSYNEQFFGPGTRLTVL.

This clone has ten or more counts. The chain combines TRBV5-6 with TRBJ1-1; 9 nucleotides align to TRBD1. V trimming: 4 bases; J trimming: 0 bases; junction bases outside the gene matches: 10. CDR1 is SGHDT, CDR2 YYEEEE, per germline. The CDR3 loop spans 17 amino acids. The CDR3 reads CASSAGTGLRVNTEAFF. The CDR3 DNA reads TGTGCCAGCAGCGCCGGGACAGGGCTCAGGGTGAACACTGAAGCTTTCTTT.

The CDR3 DNA reads as TGTGCCAGCAGCCTCGACTACAATGAGCAGTTCTTC. This encodes CASSLDYNEQFF. The rearrangement links TRBV2 to TRBJ2-1; D is ambiguous. Trimming took off 6 bases at V and 3 bases at J, with 6 bases between the two ends. This CDR3 comprises 12 residues. Germline-derived CDR1 and CDR2 are SNHLY and FYNNEI.

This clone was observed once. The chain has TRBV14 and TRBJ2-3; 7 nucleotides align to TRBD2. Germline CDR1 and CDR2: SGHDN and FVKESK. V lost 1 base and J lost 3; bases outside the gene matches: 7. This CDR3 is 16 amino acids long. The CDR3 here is CASSQGTSEGTDTQYF. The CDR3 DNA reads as TGTGCCAGCAGCCAAGGGACTAGTGAAGGTACAGATACGCAGTATTTT.

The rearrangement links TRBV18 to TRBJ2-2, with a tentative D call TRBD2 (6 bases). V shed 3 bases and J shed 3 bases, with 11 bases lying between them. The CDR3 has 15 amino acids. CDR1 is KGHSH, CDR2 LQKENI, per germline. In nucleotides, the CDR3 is TGTGCCAGCTCACCGGGGGGAAAATACACCGGGGAGCTGTTTTTT. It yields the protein CASSPGGKYTGELFF.

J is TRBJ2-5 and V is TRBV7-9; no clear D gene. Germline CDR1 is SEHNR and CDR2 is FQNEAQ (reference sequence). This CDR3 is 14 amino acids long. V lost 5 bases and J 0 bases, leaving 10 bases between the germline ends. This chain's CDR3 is CASSAMGDQETQYF. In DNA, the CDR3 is TGTGCCAGCAGCGCAATGGGCGACCAAGAGACCCAGTACTTC.

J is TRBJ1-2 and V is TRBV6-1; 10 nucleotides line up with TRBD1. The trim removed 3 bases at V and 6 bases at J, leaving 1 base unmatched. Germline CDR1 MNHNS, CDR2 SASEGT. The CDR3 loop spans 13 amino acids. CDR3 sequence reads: CASSEGQGNGYTF. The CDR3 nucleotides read TGTGCCAGCAGTGAGGGACAGGGGAATGGCTACACCTTC.

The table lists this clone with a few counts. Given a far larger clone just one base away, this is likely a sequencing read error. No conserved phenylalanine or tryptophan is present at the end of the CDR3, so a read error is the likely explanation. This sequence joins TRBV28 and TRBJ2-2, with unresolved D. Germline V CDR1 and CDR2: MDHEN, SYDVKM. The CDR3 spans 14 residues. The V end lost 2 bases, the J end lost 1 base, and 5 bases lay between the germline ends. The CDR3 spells CASSLTRNTGELFL. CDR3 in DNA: TGTGCCAGCAGTTTAACAAGGAACACCGGGGAGCTGTTTTTA.